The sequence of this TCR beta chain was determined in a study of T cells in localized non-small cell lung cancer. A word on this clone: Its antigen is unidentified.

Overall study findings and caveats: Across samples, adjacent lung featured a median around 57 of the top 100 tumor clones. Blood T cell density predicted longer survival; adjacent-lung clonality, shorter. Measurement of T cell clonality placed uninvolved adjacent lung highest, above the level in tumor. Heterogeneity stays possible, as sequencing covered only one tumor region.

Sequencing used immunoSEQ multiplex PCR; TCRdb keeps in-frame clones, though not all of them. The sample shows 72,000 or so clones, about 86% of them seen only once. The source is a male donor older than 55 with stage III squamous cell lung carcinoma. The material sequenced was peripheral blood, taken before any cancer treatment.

Here the CDR3 reads CATSRAGGATNEKLFF. The CDR3 DNA reads TGTGCCACCAGCAGAGCAGGGGGCGCTACTAATGAAAAACTGTTTTTT. The chain recombines TRBV15 with TRBJ1-4; 8 bases line up with TRBD1. The CDR3 sequence is 16 residues long. CDR1 LNHNV and CDR2 YYDKDF come from the germline V gene (reference sequence). V lost 1 base to trimming and J lost 2 bases; unmatched junction nucleotides: 3.